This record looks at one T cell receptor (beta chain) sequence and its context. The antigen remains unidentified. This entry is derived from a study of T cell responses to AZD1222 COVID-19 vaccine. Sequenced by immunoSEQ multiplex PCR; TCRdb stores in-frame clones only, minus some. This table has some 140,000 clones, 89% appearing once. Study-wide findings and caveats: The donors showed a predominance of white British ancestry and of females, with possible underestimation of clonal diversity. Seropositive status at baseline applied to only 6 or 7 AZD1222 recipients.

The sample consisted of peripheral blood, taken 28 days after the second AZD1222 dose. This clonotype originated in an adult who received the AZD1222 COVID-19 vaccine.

Here the CDR3 reads CASSSGGTSRRETQYF. In nucleotides, the CDR3 is TGTGCCAGCAGTTCGGGGGGGACTAGCCGGCGAGAGACCCAGTACTTC. The chain joins TRBV6-2 or TRBV6-3 to TRBJ2-5; 9 nucleotides align to TRBD2. CDR1 MNHEY and CDR2 SVGEGT come from the germline V gene. This CDR3 spans 16 amino acids. V trimming: 4 bases; J trimming: 4 bases; junction bases outside the gene matches: 10.